Presented here are 16 T cell receptor beta chains from one specimen sequenced in a study of cytomegalovirus exposure and HLA in healthy donors. PCR involved 60 Vbeta and 13 Jbeta primers. Libraries were prepared by immunoSEQ multiplex PCR; TCRdb keeps only in-frame clonotypes and omits some of them. The data show about 280,000 clones, 80% to 90% seen once. Material: PBMCs. All receptors come from a woman in her late teens or twenties in good health and CMV-seronegative.

The chain has TRBV18 and TRBJ1-1; tentative D call: TRBD1 (6 bases). The CDR3 extends over 14 amino acids. Germline CDR1 KGHSH, CDR2 LQKENI. The germline V and J ends were trimmed by 3 bases and 4 bases, with 12 bases remaining between them. The CDR3 DNA is TGTGCCAGCTCACCCGCAGGGGTCGCCACTGAAGCTTTCTTT. It is translated as CASSPAGVATEAFF. The full variable domain, rest sourced from reference TRBV18 and TRBJ1-1, is NAGVMQNPRHLVRRRGQEARLRCSPMKGHSHVYWYRQLPEEGLKFMVYLQKENIIDESGMPKERFSAEFPKEGPSILRIQQVVRGDSAAYFCASSPAGVATEAFFGQGTRLTVV.

The chain recombines TRBV2 with TRBJ1-1; D uncertain. V shed 6 bases and J shed 8 bases, with 10 bases lying between them. Germline assignment: CDR1 SNHLY and CDR2 FYNNEI. This CDR3 spans 11 amino acids. Here the CDR3 DNA reads TGTGCCAGCAGCGGACTTTCCGAAGCTTTCTTT. The encoded protein is CASSGLSEAFF.

This chain joins TRBV11-2 and TRBJ2-1, with D possibly being TRBD2 (5 bases). The CDR3 is 15 amino acids. The germline gives CDR1 SGHAT, CDR2 FQNNGV. The V end lost 3 bases, the J end lost 3 bases, and 12 bases lay between the germline ends. For the CDR3, the DNA is TGTGCCAGCAGCTTGTTCGGGGATGGCTACAATGAGCAGTTCTTC. Its protein is CASSLFGDGYNEQFF.

The rearrangement joins TRBV5-1 to TRBJ1-1; a possible D gene is TRBD1 (6 bases). Germline V lookup: CDR1 SGHRS, CDR2 YFSETQ. Trimming removed 1 base at V and 6 bases at J, with 13 bases between. The CDR3 extends over 14 amino acids. The CDR3 loop is CASSLRGGGSEAFF. The CDR3 DNA reads as TGCGCCAGCAGCTTGAGGGGAGGGGGTTCTGAAGCTTTCTTT.

This clone is a singleton in its sample. This chain uses TRBV23-1 with TRBJ2-5; TRBD2 might be the D (5 bases). TRBV23-1 is marked as an open reading frame, function uncertain. This CDR3 spans 18 amino acids. V was pared by 6 bases and J by 4 bases, with 27 bases between. The DNA for the CDR3 is TGCGCCAGCAGGAAAATTCCGAGGGTAAGGCGGGTAAGAGAGACCCAGTACTTC. Protein sequence: CASRKIPRVRRVRETQYF.

The genes are TRBV7-3 and TRBJ1-2, with a tentative D call TRBD1 (6 bases). Trimming shortened V by 4 bases and J by 8 bases, and 11 bases separated the two germline ends. This CDR3 is 12 amino acids long. Germline CDR1 reads SGHTA; CDR2 reads FQGTGA. CDR3 in amino acids: CASSSQGLGYTF. The CDR3 nucleotides are TGTGCCAGCAGCTCACAGGGATTGGGCTACACCTTC.

The gene calls are TRBV9 and TRBJ2-5; D might be TRBD2 (6 bases). Germline V CDR1 and CDR2: SGDLS, YYNGEE. The CDR3 is 14 amino acids. V was shortened by 1 base and J by 1 base, with 8 bases between the two germline ends. The CDR3 DNA is TGTGCCAGCAGCGTACACGGGGGCCAAGAGACCCAGTACTTC. This translates into CASSVHGGQETQYF.

J is TRBJ2-7 and V is TRBV9, with a tentative D call TRBD1 (5 bases). V was pared by 1 base and J by 0 bases, with 11 bases between. Germline lookup yields CDR1 SGDLS and CDR2 YYNGEE. The CDR3 is made up of 15 amino acids. This CDR3 is CASSVRTGASYEQYF. As DNA, the CDR3 is TGTGCCAGCAGCGTAAGAACTGGGGCCTCCTACGAGCAGTACTTC.

The chain is built from TRBV10-3 and TRBJ2-3; D uncertain. V lost 3 bases and J 6 bases, leaving 7 bases between the germline ends. This CDR3 region has 12 residues. Germline V gene data show CDR1 as ENHRY and CDR2 as SYGVKD. CDR3 DNA: TGTGCCATCAGTGATGTCGCGGATACGCAGTATTTT. It specifies CAISDVADTQYF.

The rearrangement links TRBV2 to TRBJ1-4, with D hard to call. The CDR3 is 12 amino acids. Trimming took 7 bases from V and 8 from J, leaving 11 bases between them. In germline, CDR1 is SNHLY, CDR2 FYNNEI. CDR3 loop: CASTPSREKLFF. In nucleotides, the CDR3 is TGTGCCAGCACTCCTAGCCGGGAAAAACTGTTTTTT.

The chain is built from TRBV7-3 and TRBJ2-7; the D gene is possibly TRBD1 (5 bases). V was shortened by 4 bases and J by 7 bases, with 14 bases between the two germline ends. In germline, CDR1 is SGHTA, CDR2 FQGTGA. The CDR3 has 13 amino acids. CDR3 sequence: CASSYHQGGEQYF. For the CDR3, the DNA is TGTGCCAGCAGCTACCATCAGGGTGGGGAGCAGTACTTC. Looking up the rest from reference TRBV7-3 and TRBJ2-7 gives the full variable domain: GAGVSQTPSNKVTEKGKYVELRCDPISGHTALYWYRQSLGQGPEFLIYFQGTGAADDSGLPNDRFFAVRPEGSVSTLKIQRTERGDSAVYLCASSYHQGGEQYFGPGTRLTVT.

The genes are TRBV7-9 and TRBJ1-5; D gene ambiguous. This CDR3 is 13 amino acids long. Trimming stripped 5 bases from V and 3 bases from J, with 8 bases between. Germline loops: CDR1 SEHNR, CDR2 FQNEAQ (reference sequence). This CDR3 is CASSTNSNQPQHF. CDR3 nucleotides: TGTGCCAGCAGCACGAACTCCAATCAGCCCCAGCATTTT. The entire variable domain, with the rest obtained from reference TRBV7-9 and TRBJ1-5, is as follows: DTGVSQNPRHKITKRGQNVTFRCDPISEHNRLYWYRQTLGQGPEFLTYFQNEAQLEKSRLLSDRFSAERPKGSFSTLEIQRTEQGDSAMYLCASSTNSNQPQHFGDGTRLSIL.

This chain links TRBV9 with TRBJ2-1, with a possible D match to TRBD2 (5 bases). CDR1 is SGDLS and CDR2 is YYNGEE in the germline V gene. The V and J ends lost 1 base and 10 bases respectively, with 9 bases between them. CDR3 length equals 12 residues. The CDR3 reads CASSVLGEEQFF. CDR3 sequence (DNA): TGTGCCAGCAGCGTACTTGGGGAGGAGCAGTTCTTC.

This chain uses TRBV2 with TRBJ1-6; 9 nucleotides match TRBD1. The germline CDR1 and CDR2 sequences are SNHLY and FYNNEI. The V segment lost 5 bases and the J segment 8 bases; nucleotides outside the gene matches: 7. The CDR3 covers 15 residues. This CDR3 reads CASSQTGGGDSPLHF. In DNA, the CDR3 is TGTGCCAGCAGTCAGACAGGGGGAGGGGATTCACCCCTCCACTTT.

The rearrangement uses TRBV4-1 and TRBJ2-5; D gene unclear. The germline V gene has CDR1 MGHRA and CDR2 YSYEKL. The ends were cut back, 3 bases at V and 4 bases at J, with 9 bases in the middle. The CDR3 spans 13 residues. CDR3 amino acids: CASSQAVRETQYF. The CDR3 DNA follows: TGCGCCAGCAGCCAGGCCGTAAGAGAGACCCAGTACTTC.

This clone was detected a few times. The V and J genes are TRBV2 and TRBJ2-5; TRBD2 is a possible D gene (6 bases). The CDR3 is 14 amino acids. The germline V gene encodes CDR1 SNHLY and CDR2 FYNNEI. The V gene lost 3 bases and the J gene lost 2 bases, with 10 bases spanning the gap. The CDR3 DNA follows: TGTGCCAGCAGTGATTGGGGAGGTCAAGAGACCCAGTACTTC. It codes for CASSDWGGQETQYF.